What follows describes a single T cell receptor (beta chain). These data come from a study of response to subunit inactivated influenza vaccine. One entry per CDR3 protein results from TCRdb running MiXCR on the RT-PCR reads. The sample includes some 550,000 distinct CDR3 sequences, approximately 22% of them seen just once. In germline, CDR1 is DFQATT, CDR2 SNEGSKA (reference sequence). The CDR3 spans 13 residues. Trimming left V 3 bases short and J 6 bases short, with 12 bases between. These sequences were also reported in another study, on T cells expressing NK-cell markers. That work contributes: In generating TCR beta cDNA, 5'RACE template switching with UMIs was used. Cells sorted as CD3+CD56+NKG2C+, CD3+CD56+NKG2C- and CD3+CD56-NKG2C+ T cells supplied the TCR beta repertoires. Sorting in several experiments was restricted by an anti-gamma-delta TCR antibody to alpha-beta TCR T cells. The share of CD8+ T cells held by dominant NKG2C+ clonotypes was roughly 1.0-8% in several donors.

The material sequenced was CD4+ T cells sorted from PBMCs, taken 11 to 12 days after vaccination. The chain uses TRBV20-1 and TRBJ1-5; D gene unclear. The source of this sequence is a man aged 50-59 years who received an inactivated influenza vaccine. The DNA of the CDR3 is TGCAGTGCTAGCCGGGTGGAACGTCAGCCCCAGCATTTT. The encoded protein is CSASRVERQPQHF.